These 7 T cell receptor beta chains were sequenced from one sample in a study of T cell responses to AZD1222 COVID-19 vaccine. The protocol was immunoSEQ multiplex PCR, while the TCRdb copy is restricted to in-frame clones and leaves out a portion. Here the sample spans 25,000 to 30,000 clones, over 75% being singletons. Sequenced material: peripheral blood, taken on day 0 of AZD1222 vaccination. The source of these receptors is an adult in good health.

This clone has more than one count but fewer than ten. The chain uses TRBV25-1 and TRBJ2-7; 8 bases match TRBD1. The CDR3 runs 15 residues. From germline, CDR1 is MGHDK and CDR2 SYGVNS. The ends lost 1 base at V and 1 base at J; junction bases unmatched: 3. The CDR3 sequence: CASSEWRTGSYEQYF. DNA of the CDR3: TGTGCCAGCAGTGAATGGCGGACAGGGTCCTACGAGCAGTACTTC.

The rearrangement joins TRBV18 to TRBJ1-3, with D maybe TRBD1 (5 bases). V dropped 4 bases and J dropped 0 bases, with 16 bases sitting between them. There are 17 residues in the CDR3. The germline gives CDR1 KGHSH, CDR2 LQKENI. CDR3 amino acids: CASSRTAGRLSGNTIYF. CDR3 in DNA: TGTGCCAGCTCACGCACCGCGGGACGGCTCTCTGGAAACACCATATATTTT.

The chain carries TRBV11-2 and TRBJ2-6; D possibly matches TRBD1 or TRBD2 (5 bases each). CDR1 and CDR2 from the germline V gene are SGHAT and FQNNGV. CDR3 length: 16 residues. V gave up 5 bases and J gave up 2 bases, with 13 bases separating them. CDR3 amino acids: CASSHPGTPGANVLTF. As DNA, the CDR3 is TGTGCCAGCAGCCACCCGGGGACCCCTGGGGCCAACGTCCTGACTTTC.

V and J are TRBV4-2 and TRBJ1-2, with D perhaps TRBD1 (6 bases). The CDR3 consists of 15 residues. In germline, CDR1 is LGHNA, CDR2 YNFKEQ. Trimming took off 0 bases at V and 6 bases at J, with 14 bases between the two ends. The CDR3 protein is CASSQEQGGIDGYTF. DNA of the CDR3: TGTGCCAGCAGCCAAGAACAGGGAGGGATCGATGGCTACACCTTC.

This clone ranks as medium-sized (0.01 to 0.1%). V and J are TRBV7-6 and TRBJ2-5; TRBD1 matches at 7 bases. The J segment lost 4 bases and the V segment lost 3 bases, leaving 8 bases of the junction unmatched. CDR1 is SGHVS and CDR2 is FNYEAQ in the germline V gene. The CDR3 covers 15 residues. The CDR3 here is CASSFHRGVVETQYF. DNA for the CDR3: TGTGCCAGCAGCTTTCACAGGGGTGTTGTAGAGACCCAGTACTTC. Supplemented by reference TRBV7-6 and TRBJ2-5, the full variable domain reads GAGVSQSPRYKVTKRGQDVALRCDPISGHVSLYWYRQALGQGPEFLTYFNYEAQQDKSGLPNDRFSAERPEGSISTLTIQRTEQRDSAMYRCASSFHRGVVETQYFGPGTRLLVL.

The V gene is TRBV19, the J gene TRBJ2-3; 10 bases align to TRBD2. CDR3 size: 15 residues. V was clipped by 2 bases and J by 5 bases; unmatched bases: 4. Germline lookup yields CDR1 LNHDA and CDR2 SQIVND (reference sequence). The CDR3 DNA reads TGTGCCAGTAGTATAAGCGGGGGGGCGATAGATACGCAGTATTTT. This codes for CASSISGGAIDTQYF. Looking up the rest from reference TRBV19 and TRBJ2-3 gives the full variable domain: DGGITQSPKYLFRKEGQNVTLSCEQNLNHDAMYWYRQDPGQGLRLIYYSQIVNDFQKGDIAEGYSVSREKKESFPLTVTSAQKNPTAFYLCASSISGGAIDTQYFGPGTRLTVL.

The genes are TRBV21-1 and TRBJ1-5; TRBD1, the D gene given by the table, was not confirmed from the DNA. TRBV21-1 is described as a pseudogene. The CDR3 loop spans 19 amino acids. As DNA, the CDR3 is TGTGCCAGCAGCGCGCGTCCCGGGACAGGGATTAAGGGCAATCAGCCCCAGCATTTT. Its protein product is CASSARPGTGIKGNQPQHF.